This T cell receptor (beta chain) was obtained from a study of blood T cell repertoires in COVID-19. Measured with immunoSEQ multiplex PCR; TCRdb has only the in-frame clones, and not every one. The profile covers fewer than 180,000 clones, with 87% appearing a single time and about 4.2% taken by the ten largest. CDR1 is SNHLY, CDR2 FYNNEI, per germline. J was trimmed by 4 bases and V by 7 bases; bases with no gene match: 5. This CDR3 comprises 13 residues. The gene calls are TRBV2 and TRBJ2-5, with 8 bases identical to TRBD1. This receptor was obtained from an older woman with active or convalescent COVID-19. The sample comprised peripheral blood. The CDR3: CASKKTGVETQYF. CDR3 DNA: TGTGCCAGCAAAAAGACAGGGGTAGAGACCCAGTACTTC.